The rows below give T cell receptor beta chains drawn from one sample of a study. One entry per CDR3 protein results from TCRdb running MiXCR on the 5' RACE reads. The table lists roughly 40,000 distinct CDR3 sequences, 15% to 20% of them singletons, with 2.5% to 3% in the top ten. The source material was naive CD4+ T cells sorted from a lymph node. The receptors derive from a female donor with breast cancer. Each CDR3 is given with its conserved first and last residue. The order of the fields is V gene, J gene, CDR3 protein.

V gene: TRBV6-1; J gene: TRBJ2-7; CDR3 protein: CASRETGYEQYF
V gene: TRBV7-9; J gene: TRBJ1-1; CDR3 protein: CASSLSQGAEAFF
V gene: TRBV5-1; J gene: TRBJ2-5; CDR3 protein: CASSLRTSLNLQETQYF
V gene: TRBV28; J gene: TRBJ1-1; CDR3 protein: CASSRGLSTEAFF
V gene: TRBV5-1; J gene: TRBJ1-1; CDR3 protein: CASSSTRTGEAFF
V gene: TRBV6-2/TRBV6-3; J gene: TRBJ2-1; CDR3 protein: CASSRAGPLGEQFF
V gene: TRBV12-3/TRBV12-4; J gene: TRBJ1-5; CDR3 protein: CASSLSQPQHF
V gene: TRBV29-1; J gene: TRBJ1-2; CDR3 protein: CSVHRGSGGYTF
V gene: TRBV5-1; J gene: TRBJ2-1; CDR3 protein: CASSLGDIRAEQFF
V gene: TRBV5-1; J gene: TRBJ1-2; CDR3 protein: CASSLDGRNGYTF
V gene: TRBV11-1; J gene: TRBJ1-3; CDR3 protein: CASSGTGIQGGNTIYF
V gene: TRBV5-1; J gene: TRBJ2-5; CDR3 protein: CASSVTVTQETQYF
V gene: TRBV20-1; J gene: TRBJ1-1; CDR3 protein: CSASSRAPEAFF
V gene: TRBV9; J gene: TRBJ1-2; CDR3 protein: CASSAQTNYGYTF
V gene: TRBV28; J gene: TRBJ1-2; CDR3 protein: CASSLGSGGGDYGYTF
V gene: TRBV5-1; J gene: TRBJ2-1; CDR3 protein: CASSFEGSSYNEQFF
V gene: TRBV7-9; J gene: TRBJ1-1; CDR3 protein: CASRTATGERYTEAFF
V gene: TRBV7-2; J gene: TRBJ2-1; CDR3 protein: CASSSYTSGRIDEQFF
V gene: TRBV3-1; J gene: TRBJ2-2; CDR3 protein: CASSLGGGNTGELFF
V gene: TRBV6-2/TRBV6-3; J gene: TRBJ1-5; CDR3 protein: CASSAGTARNQPQHF
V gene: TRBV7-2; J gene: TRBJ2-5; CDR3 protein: CASSLAWQGLKTQYF
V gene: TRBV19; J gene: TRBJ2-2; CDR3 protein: CASSIGRGTEELFF
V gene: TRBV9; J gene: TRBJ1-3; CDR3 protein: CASSVDPVSSGNTIYF
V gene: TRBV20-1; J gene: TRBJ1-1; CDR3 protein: CSAVRGPGTEAFF
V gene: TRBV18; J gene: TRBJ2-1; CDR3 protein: CASSPRGGPDEQFF
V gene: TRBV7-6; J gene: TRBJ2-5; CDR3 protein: CASSLEPGLQETQYF
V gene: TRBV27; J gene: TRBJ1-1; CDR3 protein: CASSPLIGTEAFF
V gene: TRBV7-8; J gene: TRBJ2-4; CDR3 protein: CASSSGTRNIQYF
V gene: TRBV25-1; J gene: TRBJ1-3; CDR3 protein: CASSNTARSGNTIYF
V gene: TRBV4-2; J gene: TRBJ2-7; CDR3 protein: CASSQGSSGVYEQYF
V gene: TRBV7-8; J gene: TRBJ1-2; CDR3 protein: CASSHVARDRGYTF
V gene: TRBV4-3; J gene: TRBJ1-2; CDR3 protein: CASSPAGGYGYTF
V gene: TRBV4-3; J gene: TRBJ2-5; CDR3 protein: CASSQDYRGETQYF
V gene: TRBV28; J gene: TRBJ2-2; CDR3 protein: CAIGQGNTGELFF
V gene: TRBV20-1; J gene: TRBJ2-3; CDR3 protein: CSTSRTSGATQYF
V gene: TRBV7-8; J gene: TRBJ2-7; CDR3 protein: CASSLAGGQGREEQYF
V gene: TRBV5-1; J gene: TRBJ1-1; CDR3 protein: CASSSWVGAFF
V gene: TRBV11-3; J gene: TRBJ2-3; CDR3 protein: CASSLPLGIAGPTDTQYF
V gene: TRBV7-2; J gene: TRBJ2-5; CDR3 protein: CASSFPTGTQYF
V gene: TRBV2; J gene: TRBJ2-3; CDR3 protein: CASSSTSFDTQYF
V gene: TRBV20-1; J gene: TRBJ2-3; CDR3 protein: CSATDTSDTQYF
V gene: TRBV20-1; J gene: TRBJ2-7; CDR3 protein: CSARRPERVTHEQYF
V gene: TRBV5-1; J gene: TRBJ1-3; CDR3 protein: CASSLQGAAGNTIYF
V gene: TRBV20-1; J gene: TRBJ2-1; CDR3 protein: CSATRVSGSFNEQFF
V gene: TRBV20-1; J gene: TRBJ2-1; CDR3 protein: CSASGGAYNEQFF
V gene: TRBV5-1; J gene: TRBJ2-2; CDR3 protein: CASSLNGQSLNTGELIF
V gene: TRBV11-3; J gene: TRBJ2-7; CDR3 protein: CASSLGGDLPYEQYF
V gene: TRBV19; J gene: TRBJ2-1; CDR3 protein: CASSMLGPSEQFF
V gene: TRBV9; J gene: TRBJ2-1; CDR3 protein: CASSVGQGNEQFF
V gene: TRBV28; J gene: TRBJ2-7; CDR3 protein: CASSLGGRVTYEQYF
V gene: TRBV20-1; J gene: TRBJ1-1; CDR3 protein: CSAPGLLNTEAFF
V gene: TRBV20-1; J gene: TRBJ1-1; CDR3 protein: CSASHGATEAFF
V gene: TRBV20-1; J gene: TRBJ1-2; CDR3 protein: CSALDRNYGYTF
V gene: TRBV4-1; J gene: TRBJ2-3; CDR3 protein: CASSQDQGVSYDTQYF
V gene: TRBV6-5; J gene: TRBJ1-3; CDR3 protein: CASSYSKFGSPGNTIYF